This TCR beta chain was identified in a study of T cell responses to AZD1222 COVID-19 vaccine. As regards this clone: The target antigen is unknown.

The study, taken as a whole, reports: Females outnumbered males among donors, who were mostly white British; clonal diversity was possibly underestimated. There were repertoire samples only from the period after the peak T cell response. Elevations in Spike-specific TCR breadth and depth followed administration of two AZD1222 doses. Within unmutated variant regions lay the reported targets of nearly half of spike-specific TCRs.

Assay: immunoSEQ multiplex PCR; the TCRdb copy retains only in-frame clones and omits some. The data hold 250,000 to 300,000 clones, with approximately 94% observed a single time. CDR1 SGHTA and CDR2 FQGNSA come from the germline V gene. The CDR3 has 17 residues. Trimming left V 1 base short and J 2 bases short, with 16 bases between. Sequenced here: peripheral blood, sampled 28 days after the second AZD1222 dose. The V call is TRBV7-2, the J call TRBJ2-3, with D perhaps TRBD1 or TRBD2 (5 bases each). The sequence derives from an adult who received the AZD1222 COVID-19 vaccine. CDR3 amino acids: CASSLGGPGGLTDTQYF. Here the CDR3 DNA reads TGTGCCAGCAGCTTAGGGGGACCAGGAGGTCTCACAGATACGCAGTATTTT.